This entry lists 17 T cell receptor beta chains sequenced from one sample in a study of spatial heterogeneity in lung cancer. Each CDR3 protein is one row after TCRdb ran MiXCR on the 5' RACE reads. Counted here are more than 10,000 distinct CDR3 sequences, around 11% occurring once; the ten biggest clones make up under 15%. For these receptors, no antigen is known. Findings and caveats of the study: The study found that expanded intratumoral alpha and beta TCR counts tracked tumor mutation counts.

As to time point: sample taken at primary tumor resection. This material consisted of lung tumor tissue, taken at surgery. The receptors here all came from a female donor with early-stage non-small cell lung cancer.

This rearrangement joins TRBV7-2 to TRBJ1-2, with D uncertain. The CDR3 has 9 amino acids. The germline V and J ends were trimmed by 10 bases and 8 bases, with 8 bases remaining between them. The germline V gene has CDR1 SGHTA and CDR2 FQGNSA. The CDR3 loop reads CAKERGYTF. For the CDR3, the DNA is TGTGCCAAGGAAAGGGGCTACACCTTC.

This clonotype was found many times. The rearrangement links TRBV7-3 to TRBJ2-7, with D possibly TRBD1 on 6 matching bases. The CDR3 loop spans 12 amino acids. Germline CDR1 is SGHTA and CDR2 is FQGTGA. Trimming cost V 4 bases and J 9 bases, with 13 bases left between them. CDR3 sequence: CASSSPGAGQYF. The CDR3 nucleotides are TGTGCCAGCAGCTCCCCAGGGGCTGGGCAGTACTTC.

This clonotype was counted at least ten times. J is TRBJ1-1 and V is TRBV29-1; no reliable D call. The CDR3 spans 19 residues. V shed 6 bases and J shed 1 base, with 30 bases lying between them. Per germline, CDR1 SQVTM and CDR2 ANQGSEA. CDR3 protein: CSVLPYRLSNSRSNTEAFF. DNA for the CDR3: TGCAGCGTCCTCCCTTACCGACTCTCCAACAGTAGGTCGAACACTGAAGCTTTCTTT.

This clonotype appeared a few times. The gene calls are TRBV12-3 or TRBV12-4 and TRBJ1-1; a possible D gene is TRBD1 (6 bases). The CDR3 runs to 14 residues. V was pared by 5 bases and J by 7 bases, with 17 bases between. CDR3 amino acids: CASSPRGGQNEAFF. DNA of the CDR3: TGTGCCAGCAGTCCCCGGGGGGGGCAGAATGAAGCTTTCTTT.

Many counts were recorded for this clonotype. This chain links TRBV5-1 with TRBJ2-1; 10 positions match TRBD2. The CDR3 runs 13 residues. Germline values: CDR1 SGHRS, CDR2 YFSETQ. V lost 0 bases to trimming and J lost 12 bases; unmatched junction nucleotides: 3. CDR3 protein: CASSLELAGRQFF. The DNA of the CDR3 is TGCGCCAGCAGCTTGGAACTAGCGGGAAGGCAGTTCTTC.

This clonotype was seen at least ten times. The chain combines TRBV2 with TRBJ1-2; TRBD1 aligns across 11 bases. Germline V lookup: CDR1 SNHLY, CDR2 FYNNEI. After removal of 4 bases from V and 8 bases from J, the junction contained 12 bases not matched to a gene. CDR3 length equals 16 residues. The CDR3 loop is CASSAGFGQGAEGYTF. CDR3 sequence (DNA): TGTGCCAGCAGTGCGGGATTCGGACAGGGGGCTGAGGGCTACACCTTC.

In this sample, this clonotype turned up a few times. This chain uses TRBV7-2 with TRBJ2-7, with D perhaps matching TRBD2 (6 bases). V lost 4 bases and J lost 0, with 16 bases in between. The CDR3 length is 16 residues. Germline-derived CDR1 and CDR2 are SGHTA and FQGNSA. This chain's CDR3 is CASSSLGGRSSYEQYF. For the CDR3, the DNA is TGTGCCAGCAGCTCACTGGGGGGTAGGAGCTCCTACGAGCAGTACTTC. Full variable domain (missing parts from reference TRBV7-2 and TRBJ2-7): GAGVSQSPSNKVTEKGKDVELRCDPISGHTALYWYRQSLGQGLEFLIYFQGNSAPDKSGLPSDRFSAERTGGSVSTLTIQRTQQEDSAVYLCASSSLGGRSSYEQYFGPGTRLTVT.

This clonotype was detected only once. It may be a read error: a sequence one base away is much more abundant. The J gene is TRBJ1-6, the V gene TRBV2; D is ambiguous. This CDR3 has 13 residues. Germline V gene data show CDR1 as SNHLY and CDR2 as FYNNEI. CDR3 bases: TGTTCCAGCAGTGGGCAGTGGAATTCACCCCTCCACTTT. It translates to CSSSGQWNSPLHF. The full variable domain, completed using reference TRBV2 and TRBJ1-6, is EPEVTQTPSHQVTQMGQEVILRCVPISNHLYFYWYRQILGQKVEFLVSFYNNEISEKSEIFDDQFSVERPDGSNFTLKIRSTKLEDSAMYFCSSSGQWNSPLHFGNGTRLTVT.

J is TRBJ2-1 and V is TRBV7-2; D not certain. V gave up 5 bases and J gave up 8 bases, with 10 bases separating them. Germline values: CDR1 SGHTA, CDR2 FQGNSA. The length of the CDR3 is 12 residues. The CDR3 coding sequence is TGTGCCAGCAGCCCCCGCGTGGATGAGCAGTTCTTC. Protein sequence: CASSPRVDEQFF.

This clonotype showed up many times. CDR3 sequence: CASSSHRGPRGYTF. As DNA, the CDR3 is TGTGCCAGCAGCTCTCACAGGGGGCCGAGGGGCTACACCTTC. The V call is TRBV5-4, the J call TRBJ1-2, with 9 positions matching TRBD1. Germline V gives CDR1 SGHNT, CDR2 YYREEE (reference sequence). V was pared by 3 bases and J by 8 bases, with 8 bases of the junction left unmatched. CDR3 length equals 14 residues.

This clonotype has only a few counts. J is TRBJ2-7 and V is TRBV5-4, with 9 bases that match TRBD1. V dropped 3 bases and J dropped 0; count of bases not matched to a gene: 4. Germline V gene lookup returns CDR1 SGHNT and CDR2 YYREEE (reference sequence). This CDR3 is 15 amino acids long. The CDR3 loop reads CASSWGQGNSYEQYF. The CDR3 nucleotides read TGTGCCAGCAGCTGGGGACAGGGAAACTCCTACGAGCAGTACTTC.

This clonotype was picked up a small number of times. The chain uses TRBV25-1 and TRBJ2-1, with unresolved D. The length of the CDR3 is 12 residues. Germline V gene sequence: CDR1 MGHDK, CDR2 SYGVNS. The V and J ends lost 10 bases and 9 bases respectively, with 16 bases between them. The CDR3 DNA follows: TGTGCCACCTCCCTGGAGTTGAGTGAGCAGTTCTTC. It codes for CATSLELSEQFF.

This clonotype has a count of ten or more. This chain connects TRBV29-1 to TRBJ1-2, with TRBD1 matching over 7 bases. CDR3 length: 14 amino acids. V was clipped by 5 bases and J by 3 bases; unmatched bases: 9. From germline, CDR1 is SQVTM and CDR2 ANQGSEA. The CDR3 region has the DNA TGCAGCGTTTCCCGACAGGGATCAGACTATGGCTACACCTTC. Encoded protein: CSVSRQGSDYGYTF.

By share, this clonotype ranks as medium-sized. The rearrangement joins TRBV9 to TRBJ1-2; D gene unclear. Germline values: CDR1 SGDLS, CDR2 YYNGEE. The CDR3 is 15 residues long. V lost 1 base and J 3 bases, leaving 13 bases between the germline ends. The CDR3 nucleotides are TGTGCCAGCAGCGTATCTAACGGGCTCGACTATGGCTACACCTTC. Amino acids: CASSVSNGLDYGYTF.

As for this clonotype: A much larger clonotype is one base distant, so this may be a read error. This sequence joins TRBV7-2 and TRBJ2-2, with TRBD1 matching 7 bases. The CDR3 covers 16 residues. Germline V CDR1 and CDR2: SGHTA, FQGNSA. The V gene end was trimmed by 2 bases and the J gene end by 6 bases; junction bases not matched to a gene: 9. The CDR3 region has the DNA TGTGCCAGCAGCTTAACCAGGACAGGTCACGCCGGGGAGCTGTTTTTT. Protein product: CASSLTRTGHAGELFF.

This clonotype is medium-sized. This rearrangement joins TRBV9 to TRBJ2-7, with 9 bases that match TRBD1. From germline, CDR1 is SGDLS and CDR2 YYNGEE. There are 13 residues in the CDR3. V shed 8 bases, J shed 2 bases, and the junction held 5 bases outside the gene matches. For the CDR3, the DNA is TGTGCCAGTTCGGGACAGGGTGCCTACGAGCAGTACTTC. Protein sequence: CASSGQGAYEQYF.

This clonotype rates as medium-sized. The rearrangement links TRBV27 to TRBJ1-6, with a tentative D call TRBD1 (5 bases). V was clipped by 1 base and J by 13 bases, with 17 bases between them. Germline CDR1 reads MNHEY; CDR2 reads SMNVEV (reference sequence). CDR3 length: 15 amino acids. In DNA, the CDR3 is TGTGCCAGCAGTTTATGGGGCCCGGGCGGGTCGCCCCTCCACTTT. Protein product: CASSLWGPGGSPLHF.